The entry below gives a single T cell receptor (beta chain) sequence along with its context. This sample is part of a study of blood T cell repertoires in COVID-19. CDR3 length equals 16 residues. Trimming stripped 3 bases from V and 8 bases from J, with 23 bases between. TCRdb's table, derived via immunoSEQ multiplex PCR, lists solely in-frame clones and lacks some. The sample contains under 300,000 clones, 75% to 95% of which appear only once. The genes are TRBV5-3 and TRBJ1-2; D possibly corresponds to TRBD1 (5 bases). TRBV5-3 is labeled an ORF, and its function is uncertain. This receptor was obtained from a young woman who had recovered from COVID-19. The sample comprised PBMCs or T cells enriched from blood (not recorded which). The CDR3 spells CARSSPGGGGLRGYTF. The CDR3 DNA reads as TGTGCCAGAAGCTCCCCCGGCGGGGGGGGTCTGCGGGGCTACACCTTC.